This T cell receptor (beta chain) comes out of a study of blood T cell repertoires in COVID-19 (dated by TCRdb to the early 2020s). Study-wide context: Samples from collaborators originated in the United States, Italy and Spain and spanned both the acute and convalescent phases of COVID-19. The prospective study material was composed of cDNA or gDNA derived from T cells, B-cell-depleted T cells, or PBMCs. The dataset comprised deeply sampled blood TCRbeta repertoires from subjects exposed to, actively infected with, or recovered from COVID-19. The repertoires were released in a freely available public database intended as a resource for research on the immune response to SARS-CoV-2. Samples were obtained from the ongoing ImmuneRACE study (first 160 participants) and from 1,000 to 1,500 subjects provided by 6 global collaborators. Nearly every sample came with metadata listing a de-identified subject ID, COVID-19 status, age in years and sex. HLA class I and class II types, where available, came from metadata supplied by the sample provider rather than from assay-based typing. The paper as a whole reports these results and caveats: How much clinical and demographic metadata was included differed by source and by participant, and the metadata was provided uncurated.

Participants in the prospective study were enrolled through a virtual design, were aged about 18 to 100 years, and lived in roughly 24 United States geographic areas. In the prospective study, cohorts were assigned on the basis of participant-reported clinical history obtained from a screening survey and a study questionnaire. Recovered participants in ImmuneRACE Cohort 3 were defined as having two consecutive negative NP/OP PCR tests, clearance from a healthcare professional, or resolution of symptoms. Mobile phlebotomists in the prospective study collected whole blood, serum and a nasopharyngeal or oropharyngeal swab from every participant. Over a roughly 2-month period, participants in the prospective study had the option of providing additional blood draws and questionnaires. Before DNA extraction, blood samples from the prospective study were shipped at room temperature or frozen. The immunoSEQ Assay, a bias-controlled multiplex PCR, was used to amplify TCRbeta CDR3 regions from genomic DNA. On the authors' methods: The number of nucleated cells in each sample was estimated from the amplification of reference gene primers within the assay. To quantify the absolute abundance of each unique TCRbeta CDR3 rearrangement, sequence reads were collapsed and filtered. Productive Simpson clonality was computed per sample as the square root of Simpson's diversity index over productive rearrangements. TCRdb took this table from immuneACCESS and kept in-frame rearrangements with V and J called. Such tables lack part of the clones; where checked against another copy, unresolved V genes explain under half of the gap, and the rest is unexplained. V and J calls and clone size are as listed in that table; D and trimming were resolved from the DNA. In all, the sample holds hundreds of thousands of clones, and 85% to 90% of those were seen once. The biggest ten clones account for 2.4% of the sample.

The junction carries 10 bases between V and J, which are trimmed by 0 bases and 7 bases respectively. Sequences SGHNT (CDR1) and YYREEE (CDR2) are obtained from the germline V gene (reference sequence). The CDR3 spans 13 residues, from the cysteine through the phenylalanine. The only DNA kept is the CDR3, 39 bases in frame from the first base. With respect to this clone: Its binding antigen is unknown. Nothing much larger sits one base from this clone, and base qualities are not available.

The V gene is TRBV5-4 and the J gene is TRBJ1-2; 5 matching bases give a weak D call of TRBD1. The sequenced material came from PBMCs or T cells enriched from blood (not recorded which). The origin of this receptor is a woman aged 18-29 years who had recovered from COVID-19. The DNA sequence is TGTGCCAGCAGCTTGGAAGGGGTGCTTGGCTACACCTTC. Translated, this gives CASSLEGVLGYTF.